Listed below are T cell receptor beta chains from one sample, sequenced in a study of T cell repertoires in cytomegalovirus infection. TCRdb re-called the reads through MiXCR, storing one row per CDR3 protein. The sample carries 500,000 or so distinct CDR3 sequences, approximately 17% recorded once. The sample consisted of CD8+ T cells from PBMCs. Receptors originate from a human donor in good health (CMV status not recorded). Some clones in this sample may be carry-over from other donors' samples. Both conserved end residues are trimmed from each CDR3. Fields, in order: V gene, D gene, J gene, CDR3 protein. D genes are given only for firm matches.

TRBV6-5	TRBD1	TRBJ1-4	ASSYSETGSEKLF
TRBV7-9	NA	TRBJ1-2	ASSLGNGYT
TRBV7-9	TRBD1	TRBJ2-7	ASSSGQGETEQY
TRBV11-2	NA	TRBJ2-1	ASSFRRAYNEQF
TRBV10-3	NA	TRBJ1-1	AISESGGVNTEAF
TRBV5-1	NA	TRBJ1-1	ASSLVVPLGGVEAF
TRBV9	TRBD1	TRBJ1-1	ASGATGTGTEAF
TRBV4-1	TRBD2	TRBJ2-1	ASSLEGTSGRGDEQF
TRBV10-2	NA	TRBJ2-7	ASSDSSEDTPLGEQY
TRBV12-3/TRBV12-4	NA	TRBJ2-6	ASSSSTAVPQRYNVLT
TRBV15	NA	TRBJ1-2	ATSSVQGNMGYGYT
TRBV7-9	NA	TRBJ1-1	ASSPVGFNAEAF
TRBV4-1	NA	TRBJ2-1	ASSQEGVTEQF
TRBV7-9	TRBD2	TRBJ2-2	ASKRARTRSNTGELF
TRBV2	TRBD2	TRBJ2-1	ASSENSGRAWSYNEQF
TRBV14	TRBD1	TRBJ2-2	ASSLKVGTDLTGELF
TRBV12-3/TRBV12-4	NA	TRBJ2-5	ASSPQGEETQY
TRBV11-2	NA	TRBJ1-1	ASSYDRTNTEAF
TRBV6-2/TRBV6-3	NA	TRBJ2-7	ASRTGGGLNEQY
TRBV20-1	NA	TRBJ1-5	SALDKYSNQPQH
TRBV6-5	NA	TRBJ1-1	ASSYSPDRDTEAF
TRBV4-1	NA	TRBJ1-3	ASSQDFPSGNTIY
TRBV5-4	TRBD1	TRBJ2-7	ASSLADRDYEQY
TRBV28	NA	TRBJ1-2	ASSPPTPRTAYHGYT
TRBV28	NA	TRBJ2-7	ASSLKGHPHASSYEQY
TRBV5-5	NA	TRBJ1-4	ASSFVGRNEKLF
TRBV28	NA	TRBJ2-5	ASSSGPGAHKAQY
TRBV6-5	NA	TRBJ2-1	ASSYAGAGDEQF
TRBV5-4	NA	TRBJ1-1	ASSVSFRGSMNTEAF
TRBV27	NA	TRBJ2-2	ASSLSMEGAGELF